Listed below are T cell receptor beta chains from one sample, sequenced in a study of CD8+CD57+ T cells in acquired aplastic anemia. TCRdb passed the reads through MiXCR, listing each CDR3 protein once. The repertoire holds about 180,000 distinct CDR3 sequences, with 45% to 60% as singletons. Sample: sorted CD4+, CD8+, or CD8+CD57+ T cells (not recorded which) from PBMCs. The receptors shown here come from a human donor with aplastic anemia. Both conserved end residues are part of each CDR3. Fields, in order: clone size, V gene, J gene, D gene, CDR3 DNA, CDR3 protein. A D gene is named only where the DNA matches it firmly. Where a row states a size, it is once, few, many or the class of an expanded clone; other rows omit it.

>NA|TRBV12-3/TRBV12-4|TRBJ2-7|TRBD1
TGTGCCAGCAGTGACCTACCGGGACAGGGTTACGAGCAGTACTTC
CASSDLPGQGYEQYF
>NA|TRBV29-1|TRBJ2-2|TRBD1
TGCGGCGTTGAGGGGACAGGCTCGAACACCGGGGAGCTGTTTTTT
CGVEGTGSNTGELFF
>many|TRBV3-1|TRBJ2-3|NA
TGTGCCAGCAGCCCGACAGCGGATACGCAGTATTTT
CASSPTADTQYF
>many|TRBV3-1|TRBJ2-7|NA
TGTGCCAGCAGCCCCCGTGCGCTAGGGGGCTACGAGCAGTACTTC
CASSPRALGGYEQYF
>few|TRBV19|TRBJ2-1|NA
TGTGCCAGTAGTCCCGGTACGTGGTATGAGCAGTTCTTC
CASSPGTWYEQFF
>many|TRBV13|TRBJ1-6|TRBD1
TGTGCCAGCAGTTACCAGACAGGGGGTAATTCACCCCTCCACTTT
CASSYQTGGNSPLHF
>many|TRBV20-1|TRBJ2-7|NA
TGCAGTGCTAGAGAGAACGAGCAGTACTTC
CSARENEQYF
>NA|TRBV20-1|TRBJ2-1|TRBD2
TGCAGTGCTAAGATATTGACTAGCATCTACAATGAGCAGTTCTTC
CSAKILTSIYNEQFF
>NA|TRBV5-4|TRBJ2-7|NA
TGTGCCAGCAGCTCCGCCCGGGTAGCGGAGGGGGAGAGCTCCTACGAGCAGTACTTC
CASSSARVAEGESSYEQYF
>NA|TRBV12-5|TRBJ2-3|NA
TGTGCTAGTGGTTTGGGAGGACAGAGCACAGATACGCAGTATTTT
CASGLGGQSTDTQYF
>NA|TRBV10-3|TRBJ2-7|TRBD2
TGTGCCATCAGTGAGACTAGCGGCGGGGGCACCTACGAGCAGTACTTC
CAISETSGGGTYEQYF
>NA|TRBV19|TRBJ1-2|TRBD1
TGTGCCAGCAGCTTGGTTCAGGGGGCATTAGCTAACTATGGCTACACCTTC
CASSLVQGALANYGYTF
>NA|TRBV19|TRBJ2-7|TRBD1
TGTGCCAGTAGTATAGCCCGGACAGGGACACAATACTACGAGCAGTACTTC
CASSIARTGTQYYEQYF
>once|TRBV10-1|TRBJ2-7|TRBD2
TGCGCCAGCAGTGGGACTAGCGGGGGGACTACGTACGAGCAGTACTTC
CASSGTSGGTTYEQYF
>once|TRBV15|TRBJ2-5|TRBD2
TGTGCCACCAGCAGTACCGGACTAGCGGGGGTGAAGACCCAGTACTTC
CATSSTGLAGVKTQYF
>once|TRBV7-3|TRBJ2-7|NA
TGTGCCAGCAGCTTAAAGGGTGGCGAGGTGTGGGACGTGCAGTACTTC
CASSLKGGEVWDVQYF
>many|TRBV3-1|TRBJ2-3|NA
TGTGCCAGCAGTCCAACCGGGTCCCGCACAGATACGCAGTATTTT
CASSPTGSRTDTQYF
>NA|TRBV20-1|TRBJ1-2|NA
TGCAGTGCTAGAGATTCCGCAAGCGGCTACACCTTC
CSARDSASGYTF
>NA|TRBV7-9|TRBJ1-1|TRBD1
TGTGCCAGCAGCCCGGGCCCGACAGGGGACACTGAAGCTTTCTTT
CASSPGPTGDTEAFF
>many|TRBV7-9|TRBJ2-3|NA
TGTGCCAGCAGTGAACTAGCAAAAGATACGCAGTATTTT
CASSELAKDTQYF
>NA|TRBV11-3|TRBJ1-3|TRBD1
TGTGCCAGCAGCCCCGGACAGGGGGTAGGAAACACCATATATTTT
CASSPGQGVGNTIYF
>NA|TRBV12-3/TRBV12-4|TRBJ2-5|NA
TGTGCCAGCAGTTTCGATAGCGGGACAGAGAGAAAAGAGACCCAGTACTTC
CASSFDSGTERKETQYF